The 18 T cell receptor beta chains presented below share a single source sample, sequenced in a study of blood T cell repertoires in COVID-19. Produced via immunoSEQ multiplex PCR; TCRdb's table is partial and in-frame only. The sample consists of under 350,000 clones, 80% to 95% of them appearing once. The sequencing input was peripheral blood. The origin of the receptors is a woman aged 25-40 years with COVID-19, enrolled during active disease.

This clone was seen a handful of times. The V and J genes are TRBV5-4 and TRBJ1-1, with a possible D match to TRBD1 (6 bases). In germline, CDR1 is SGHNT, CDR2 YYREEE (reference sequence). With 4 bases removed from V and 1 base from J, the gap between germline ends came to 14 bases. This CDR3 is built from 15 residues. The CDR3 DNA follows: TGTGCCAGCAGCGCTGGACAGACAGGGAACACTGAAGCTTTCTTT. The encoded protein is CASSAGQTGNTEAFF.

The chain carries TRBV19 and TRBJ2-3; 9 bases are shared with TRBD2. CDR1 LNHDA and CDR2 SQIVND come from the germline V gene (reference sequence). This CDR3 contains 15 residues. The V gene end was trimmed by 3 bases and the J gene end by 4 bases; junction bases not matched to a gene: 5. In nucleotides, the CDR3 is TGTGCCAGTAGTATGTCGGCTAGCGGGGCAGATACGCAGTATTTT. The encoded protein is CASSMSASGADTQYF. The complete variable domain, with remaining parts taken from reference TRBV19 and TRBJ2-3, reads DGGITQSPKYLFRKEGQNVTLSCEQNLNHDAMYWYRQDPGQGLRLIYYSQIVNDFQKGDIAEGYSVSREKKESFPLTVTSAQKNPTAFYLCASSMSASGADTQYFGPGTRLTVL.

The chain uses TRBV30 and TRBJ1-4, with 7 bases lining up with TRBD1. Per germline, CDR1 GTSNPN and CDR2 SVGIG (reference sequence). V trimming: 1 base; J trimming: 4 bases; junction bases outside the gene matches: 3. The CDR3 has 14 residues. The CDR3 here is CAWSEDRFNEKLFF. The CDR3 DNA reads as TGTGCCTGGAGTGAGGACAGGTTTAATGAAAAACTGTTTTTT.

The chain uses TRBV6-1 and TRBJ2-1; 11 bases agree with TRBD2. The CDR3 is made up of 16 amino acids. CDR1 MNHNS and CDR2 SASEGT come from the germline V gene. V lost 3 bases to trimming and J lost 8 bases; unmatched junction nucleotides: 9. The CDR3 DNA sequence: TGTGCCAGCAGTGACCCGGGACTAGCGGTTCGGGATGAGCAGTTCTTC. Residues: CASSDPGLAVRDEQFF.

The chain employs TRBV5-5 and TRBJ2-3; D may be TRBD1 (5 bases). CDR1 is SGHKS and CDR2 is YYEKEE in the germline V gene (reference sequence). The germline V and J ends were trimmed by 7 bases and 2 bases, with 20 bases remaining between them. The CDR3 runs to 16 residues. This CDR3 reads CASAPSAPGLTDTQYF. The DNA of the CDR3 is TGTGCCAGCGCTCCAAGCGCCCCAGGGCTCACAGATACGCAGTATTTT.

This chain uses TRBV7-5 with TRBJ2-5; the table assigns TRBD1, which was not confirmed against the DNA. TRBV7-5 is a pseudogene locus. The CDR3 is made up of 13 amino acids. Here the CDR3 DNA reads TGTGTCAGAAGCCCTAGGGGGCTGAAGACCCAGTACTTC. Translating it yields CVRSPRGLKTQYF.

The CDR3 sequence: CASSEQGGIETQYF. Here the CDR3 DNA reads TGTGCCAGCAGCGAGCAAGGGGGTATAGAGACCCAGTACTTC. This rearrangement joins TRBV9 to TRBJ2-5; possible D gene TRBD1, 6 bases. The CDR3 sequence is 14 residues long. Trimming stripped 3 bases from V and 4 bases from J, with 13 bases between. Germline lookup yields CDR1 SGDLS and CDR2 YYNGEE. The full variable domain, its missing parts supplied by reference TRBV9 and TRBJ2-5, is DSGVTQTPKHLITATGQRVTLRCSPRSGDLSVYWYQQSLDQGLQFLIQYYNGEERAKGNILERFSAQQFPDLHSELNLSSLELGDSALYFCASSEQGGIETQYFGPGTRLLVL.

The chain is built from TRBV7-3 and TRBJ1-4; 10 nucleotides align to TRBD1. Unmatched junction bases numbered 10, after V lost 5 bases and J lost 7 bases. Germline lookup yields CDR1 SGHTA and CDR2 FQGTGA. CDR3 length: 16 residues. CDR3 nucleotides: TGTGCCAGCAGCGTTAAGACAGGGGGCGGTTTTGAAAAACTGTTTTTT. Encoded protein: CASSVKTGGGFEKLFF.

This chain connects TRBV24-1 to TRBJ2-5; perhaps TRBD2 as D (6 bases). There are 15 residues in the CDR3. Germline V gene sequence: CDR1 KGHDR, CDR2 SFDVKD. Trimming took off 0 bases at V and 2 bases at J, with 9 bases between the two ends. CDR3 in amino acids: CATSDLFREQETQYF. DNA of the CDR3: TGTGCCACCAGTGATTTGTTCCGGGAGCAAGAGACCCAGTACTTC.

CDR3 DNA: TGTGCCAGCAGGGACCGGGACAGGGTGGCTCAGCCCCAGCATTTT. Translating gives CASRDRDRVAQPQHF. The V call is TRBV2, the J call TRBJ1-5, with 9 bases matching TRBD1. The CDR3 has 15 amino acids. V shed 6 bases, J shed 6 bases, and the junction held 9 bases outside the gene matches. Germline V gene sequence: CDR1 SNHLY, CDR2 FYNNEI.

The chain recombines TRBV19 with TRBJ1-2, with TRBD1 as a possible D gene (5 bases). Per germline, CDR1 LNHDA and CDR2 SQIVND (reference sequence). The V gene lost 3 bases and the J gene lost 3 bases, with 14 bases spanning the gap. There are 15 residues in the CDR3. CDR3 sequence (DNA): TGTGCCAGTAGTATTCAGGGCCTCTGGGACTATGGCTACACCTTC. Translation: CASSIQGLWDYGYTF.

Comments on this clone: Germline and junction disagree at one end, which may indicate a read error. The chain combines TRBV2 with TRBJ1-2; tentatively, D is TRBD1 (6 bases). Germline CDR1 SNHLY, CDR2 FYNNEI. The CDR3 spans 15 residues. CDR3 bases: TGTGCCGGCAGTGGGGGGCCGGGACACAACTATGGCTACACCTTC. Residues: CAGSGGPGHNYGYTF.

The rearrangement joins TRBV4-1 to TRBJ1-5, with unresolved D. This CDR3 region has 13 residues. Germline CDR1 MGHRA, CDR2 YSYEKL. Trimming cost V 0 bases and J 7 bases, with 7 bases left between them. CDR3 loop: CASSQDPGQPQHF. CDR3 DNA sequence: TGCGCCAGCAGCCAAGATCCTGGCCAGCCCCAGCATTTT.

The V and J genes are TRBV4-1 and TRBJ1-2; 10 bases match TRBD1. The trim removed 4 bases at V and 6 bases at J, leaving 5 bases unmatched. In germline, CDR1 is MGHRA, CDR2 YSYEKL. The CDR3 runs 14 residues. The CDR3 coding sequence is TGCGCCAGCAGCCCCGGGGACAGGGGCCATGGCTACACCTTC. Translated: CASSPGDRGHGYTF.

The chain is built from TRBV5-6 and TRBJ2-1; D is ambiguous. The V gene lost 0 bases and the J gene lost 3 bases, with 13 bases spanning the gap. CDR3 length: 16 amino acids. Per germline, CDR1 SGHDT and CDR2 YYEEEE. The CDR3 region is CASSLGSDLLYNEQFF. In DNA form, the CDR3 reads TGTGCCAGCAGCTTGGGGAGCGACCTTCTCTACAATGAGCAGTTCTTC.

This clone was observed once. The gene calls are TRBV5-1 and TRBJ1-2; perhaps TRBD1 as D (6 bases). This CDR3 is built from 18 residues. Trimming stripped 0 bases from V and 5 bases from J, with 23 bases between. Germline V gives CDR1 SGHRS, CDR2 YFSETQ. CDR3 bases: TGCGCCAGCAGCTTGGGCCCGTCCATGGGGGCGCGAGGTTATGGCTACACCTTC. Amino acids: CASSLGPSMGARGYGYTF.

This clone turned up a few times. The gene calls are TRBV27 and TRBJ1-5; TRBD1 is a possible D gene (6 bases). Germline V gene data show CDR1 as MNHEY and CDR2 as SMNVEV (reference sequence). The V gene lost 5 bases and the J gene lost 5 bases, with 13 bases spanning the gap. The CDR3 loop spans 14 amino acids. As DNA, the CDR3 is TGTGCCAGCAGTCCCCGGGACACCTATCAGCCCCAGCATTTT. This gives the protein CASSPRDTYQPQHF.

The chain combines TRBV28 with TRBJ2-7; TRBD1 agrees at 10 bases. V shed 6 bases, J shed 5 bases, and the junction held 10 bases outside the gene matches. In germline, CDR1 is MDHEN, CDR2 SYDVKM. The CDR3 extends over 15 amino acids. The CDR3: CASSLPGQGKNEQYF. The CDR3 DNA sequence: TGTGCCAGCAGCCTGCCGGGACAGGGGAAAAACGAGCAGTACTTC.